Below, 10 T cell receptor beta chains from the same sample are listed, as sequenced in a study of blood T cell repertoires in COVID-19. Measured with immunoSEQ multiplex PCR; TCRdb has only the in-frame clones, and not every one. The sample gives some 120,000 clones, more than 75% of which show up once; around 4% is in the top ten. Sequencing used peripheral blood. The origin of the receptors is a man between 60 and 75 years old with acute or convalescent COVID-19.

This clone was counted only a few times. The gene calls are TRBV2 and TRBJ2-1; the match to TRBD2 covers 9 bases. Germline trimming cut 6 bases from V and 2 bases from J; bases unmatched to any gene: 5. The germline V gene has CDR1 SNHLY and CDR2 FYNNEI. The length of the CDR3 is 15 residues. The DNA for the CDR3 is TGTGCCAGCAGCTATACTAGCGGGCCCTACAATGAGCAGTTCTTC. This sequence encodes CASSYTSGPYNEQFF.

This clone was recorded only once. This chain uses TRBV24-1 with TRBJ2-5, with 7 bases matching TRBD1. The CDR3 covers 12 residues. V shed 12 bases and J 2 bases; nucleotides not matched to a gene: 5. Germline CDR1 KGHDR, CDR2 SFDVKD. The CDR3 DNA reads TGTGCCTTCCCGGGACAGCAAGAGACCCAGTACTTC. Protein sequence: CAFPGQQETQYF.

The chain has TRBV28 and TRBJ2-7; D is uncertain. Germline V gives CDR1 MDHEN, CDR2 SYDVKM. The CDR3 is made up of 13 amino acids. V dropped 1 base and J dropped 5 bases, with 9 bases sitting between them. The CDR3 DNA reads TGTGCCAGCAGTTTATACGGTTACCACGAGCAGTACTTC. Translation: CASSLYGYHEQYF.

The rearrangement links TRBV29-1 to TRBJ1-1; 9 bases agree with TRBD1. The trim removed 4 bases at V and 4 bases at J, leaving 7 bases unmatched. The CDR3 is 14 residues long. Germline V gene sequence: CDR1 SQVTM, CDR2 ANQGSEA. Here the CDR3 DNA reads TGCAGCGTTGTCAGGGGACAGGGATTCACTGAAGCTTTCTTT. Protein sequence: CSVVRGQGFTEAFF.

This clone was observed once. The chain links TRBV27 to TRBJ2-7; D ambiguous. The germline V gene encodes CDR1 MNHEY and CDR2 SMNVEV (reference sequence). The CDR3 length is 14 residues. V lost 6 bases, J lost 2 bases, and 14 bases lay in between. CDR3 loop: CASSRDSLPYEQYF. CDR3 nucleotide sequence: TGTGCCAGCAGCCGTGACTCATTACCCTACGAGCAGTACTTC.

V is TRBV7-2 and J is TRBJ1-2, with D maybe TRBD1 (5 bases). The CDR3 runs 13 residues. In germline, CDR1 is SGHTA, CDR2 FQGNSA. Between the trimmed V and J ends, which lost 6 bases and 7 bases, there was a span of 15 bases. The CDR3 DNA follows: TGTGCCAGCAGTCTCAGCCGCCAGGGTGGCTACACCTTC. This translates into CASSLSRQGGYTF.

The gene calls are TRBV28 and TRBJ2-7, with 12 bases matching TRBD2. V trimming: 8 bases; J trimming: 7 bases; junction bases outside the gene matches: 9. This CDR3 contains 14 residues. Germline V gene sequence: CDR1 MDHEN, CDR2 SYDVKM. The CDR3 is CASLRLAGVGEQYF. In DNA, the CDR3 is TGTGCCAGCCTAAGACTAGCGGGAGTGGGGGAGCAGTACTTC.

V usage is TRBV24-1 and J usage is TRBJ2-5, with 11 bases matching TRBD1. Germline CDR1 KGHDR, CDR2 SFDVKD. The CDR3 has 15 amino acids. The V gene end was trimmed by 3 bases and the J gene end by 5 bases; junction bases not matched to a gene: 4. This CDR3 is CATSDDGQGAETQYF. In DNA, the CDR3 is TGTGCCACCAGTGATGATGGACAGGGGGCTGAGACCCAGTACTTC.

The V gene is TRBV9, the J gene TRBJ1-1, with TRBD1 as a possible D gene (6 bases). Germline values: CDR1 SGDLS, CDR2 YYNGEE. The CDR3 has 16 amino acids. V dropped 0 bases and J dropped 1 base, with 13 bases sitting between them. CDR3 region: CASSVASGAPNTEAFF. Here the CDR3 DNA reads TGTGCCAGCAGCGTAGCTTCAGGGGCCCCGAACACTGAAGCTTTCTTT.

This clone has only one observation. The chain uses TRBV19 and TRBJ2-2, with TRBD1 identical over 9 bases. Germline assignment: CDR1 LNHDA and CDR2 SQIVND (reference sequence). V was pared by 8 bases and J by 8 bases, with 12 bases of the junction left unmatched. This CDR3 contains 15 residues. The CDR3, as DNA: TGTGCCAGTGGGAGGGACAGGGACCTGTGGGGGGAGCTGTTTTTT. Amino acids: CASGRDRDLWGELFF.